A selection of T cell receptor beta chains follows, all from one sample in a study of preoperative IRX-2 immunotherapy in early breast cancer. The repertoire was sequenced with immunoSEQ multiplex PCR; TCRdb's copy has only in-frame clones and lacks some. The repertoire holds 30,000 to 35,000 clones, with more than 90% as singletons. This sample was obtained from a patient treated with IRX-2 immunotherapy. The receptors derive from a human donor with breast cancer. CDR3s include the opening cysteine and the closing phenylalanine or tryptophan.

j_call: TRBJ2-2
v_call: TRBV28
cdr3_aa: CASSLVRVGTGELFF

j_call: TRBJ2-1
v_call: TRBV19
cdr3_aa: CASRVGALDNEQFF

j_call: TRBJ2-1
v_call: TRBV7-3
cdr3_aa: CASSLTSSEQFF

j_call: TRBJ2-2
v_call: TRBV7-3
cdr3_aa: CASSEGLAGAANTGELFF

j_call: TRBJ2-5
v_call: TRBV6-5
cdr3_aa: CASSSLGTRQETQYF

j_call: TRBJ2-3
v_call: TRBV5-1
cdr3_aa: CASSLRTSGGAFGTDTQYF

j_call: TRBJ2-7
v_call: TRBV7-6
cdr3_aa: CASSLSLRTSGSYEQYF

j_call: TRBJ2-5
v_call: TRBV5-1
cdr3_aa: CASSSRDRAETQYF

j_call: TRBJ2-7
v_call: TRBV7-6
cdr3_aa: CASSPSRGSYEQYF

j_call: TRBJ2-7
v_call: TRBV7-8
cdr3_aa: CASSPSSGVAYEQYF

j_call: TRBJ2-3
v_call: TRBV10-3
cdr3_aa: CAISEWRQGSSLSDTQYF

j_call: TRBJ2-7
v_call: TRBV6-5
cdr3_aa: CASRELSSYEQYF

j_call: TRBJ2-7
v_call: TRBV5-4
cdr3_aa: CASGVRSYEQYF

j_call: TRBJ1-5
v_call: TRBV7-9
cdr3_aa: CASSPGTHQPQHF

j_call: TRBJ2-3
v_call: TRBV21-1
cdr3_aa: CASSKVTSGRDRADTQYF

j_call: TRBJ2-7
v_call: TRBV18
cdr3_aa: CASSPSGQGEQYF

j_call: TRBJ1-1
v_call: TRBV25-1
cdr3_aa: CASNPGLLNTEAFF

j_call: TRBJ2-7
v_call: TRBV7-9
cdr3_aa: CASIWTSGPYEQYF

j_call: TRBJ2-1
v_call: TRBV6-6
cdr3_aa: CASSYSGIEQFF

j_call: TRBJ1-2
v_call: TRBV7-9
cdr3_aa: CASSSRQGDYGYTF

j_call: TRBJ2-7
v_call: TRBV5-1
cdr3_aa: CASSSSRQGYDYEQYF

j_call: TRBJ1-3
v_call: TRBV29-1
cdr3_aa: CSVGQGGDTIYF

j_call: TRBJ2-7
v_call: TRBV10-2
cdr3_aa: CASSFSSSYEQYF

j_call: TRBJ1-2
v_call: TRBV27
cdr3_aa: CASSLVWEGAGGYTF

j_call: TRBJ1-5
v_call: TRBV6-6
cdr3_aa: CASSGTQYSNQPQHF

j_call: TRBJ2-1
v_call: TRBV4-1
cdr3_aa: CASSQDFSGRFYNEQFF

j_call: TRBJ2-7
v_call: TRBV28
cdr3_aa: CASRFRGVGIASEQYF

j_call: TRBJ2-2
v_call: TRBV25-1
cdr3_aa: CASSNRGTGELFF

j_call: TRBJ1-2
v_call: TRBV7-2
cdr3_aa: CASSLIPDRAGYGYTF